The 16 T cell receptor beta chains below were found in one sample sequenced in a study of T cells in Graves' hyperthyroidism and ophthalmopathy. Amplification targeted TCR beta CDR3 regions from RNA transcripts. The HTBI primer set served for first-round RT-PCR of the TCR CDR3. From the multiplex PCR reads, TCRdb called clonotypes with MiXCR, one entry per CDR3 protein. In the table there are 450,000 to 500,000 distinct CDR3 sequences, approximately 23% of which are singletons. The sample was blood. Receptors were obtained from a woman aged 70-85 years with Graves' ophthalmopathy.

This clonotype came up a few times. The rearrangement uses TRBV5-5 and TRBJ2-1, with TRBD1 identical over 7 bases. CDR1 SGHKS and CDR2 YYEKEE come from the germline V gene (reference sequence). The CDR3 runs 15 residues. Trimming removed 4 bases from V and 2 bases from J; junction bases left unmatched: 6. The CDR3 reads CASSQDRSPYNEQFF. The CDR3 DNA reads TGTGCCAGCAGCCAGGACAGGTCTCCCTACAATGAGCAGTTCTTC.

The chain couples TRBV7-8 to TRBJ2-1; 9 bases fit TRBD2. The length of the CDR3 is 19 residues. CDR1 and CDR2 from the germline V gene are SGHVS and FQNEAQ. The trim removed 2 bases at V and 7 bases at J, leaving 18 bases unmatched. The CDR3 DNA follows: TGTGCCAGCAGCTTACCGATCCGGCTTGGCGGGAGGGCCATGAATGAGCAGTTCTTC. Its protein is CASSLPIRLGGRAMNEQFF.

The chain uses TRBV9 and TRBJ2-1; D not resolved. Deletions cut 4 bases from V and 1 base from J, with 12 bases between. The CDR3 loop spans 15 amino acids. Germline loops: CDR1 SGDLS, CDR2 YYNGEE. CDR3 DNA sequence: TGTGCCAGCAGCCCCCGTGGGCAATCCTACAATGAGCAGTTCTTC. Its protein product is CASSPRGQSYNEQFF. The variable domain in full, completed from reference TRBV9 and TRBJ2-1, reads DSGVTQTPKHLITATGQRVTLRCSPRSGDLSVYWYQQSLDQGLQFLIQYYNGEERAKGNILERFSAQQFPDLHSELNLSSLELGDSALYFCASSPRGQSYNEQFFGPGTRLTVL.

This clonotype was seen many times. The gene calls are TRBV28 and TRBJ1-1; D is perhaps TRBD1 (6 bases). The CDR3 covers 15 residues. CDR1 and CDR2 from the germline V gene are MDHEN and SYDVKM. V was cut by 5 bases and J by 8 bases, with 21 bases left in between. CDR3 sequence reads: CASSPPRGRSGEAFF. The CDR3 region has the DNA TGTGCCAGCAGTCCACCTCGGGGGCGTTCGGGCGAAGCTTTCTTT.

This clonotype was counted many times. The CDR3: CASSSPREQFF. In DNA form, the CDR3 reads TGTGCCAGCAGTTCACCGCGGGAGCAGTTCTTC. The chain employs TRBV28 and TRBJ2-1, with D unresolved. With 4 bases removed from V and 10 bases from J, the gap between germline ends came to 8 bases. Germline CDR1 MDHEN, CDR2 SYDVKM. The CDR3 contains 11 residues.

J is TRBJ1-6 and V is TRBV13; 10 bases line up with TRBD1. Germline V lookup: CDR1 PRHDT, CDR2 FYEKMQ (reference sequence). The CDR3 totals 14 residues. J was trimmed by 10 bases and V by 6 bases; bases with no gene match: 6. CDR3 DNA sequence: TGTGCCAGCAGGAGACAGGGGGCGCAGTCACCCCTCCACTTT. Its protein product is CASRRQGAQSPLHF.

The rearrangement uses TRBV9 and TRBJ1-5, with no clear D. The germline V gene encodes CDR1 SGDLS and CDR2 YYNGEE. V lost 0 bases, J lost 2 bases, and 9 bases lay in between. The CDR3 is made up of 15 amino acids. The CDR3 here is CASSVDGVGNQPQHF. CDR3 nucleotides: TGTGCCAGCAGCGTAGATGGGGTGGGCAATCAGCCCCAGCATTTT.

This clonotype was counted only a few times. The gene calls are TRBV6-5 and TRBJ1-2; 9 nucleotides align to TRBD1. J lost 4 bases, V lost 2 bases, and 2 bases had no gene match. Germline lookup yields CDR1 MNHEY and CDR2 SVGAGI. This CDR3 has 14 residues. CDR3 sequence reads: CASSYGTGPYGYTF. The CDR3 region has the DNA TGTGCCAGCAGTTACGGGACAGGGCCCTATGGCTACACCTTC.

This clonotype was observed a few times. The chain combines TRBV2 with TRBJ2-3, with 13 nucleotides matching TRBD2. Germline values: CDR1 SNHLY, CDR2 FYNNEI. The CDR3 has 15 residues. The junction had 0 bases not matched to a gene; V was cut back by 3 bases and J by 3 bases. CDR3 sequence: CASSETSGRTDTQYF. CDR3 DNA sequence: TGTGCCAGCAGTGAGACTAGCGGGAGGACAGATACGCAGTATTTT.

This clonotype appeared a few times. The rearrangement uses TRBV20-1 and TRBJ2-4, with a tentative D call TRBD1 (5 bases). Trimming removed 0 bases from V and 3 bases from J, with 6 bases in between. The germline V gene encodes CDR1 DFQATT and CDR2 SNEGSKA (reference sequence). CDR3 length: 13 residues. The chain's CDR3 is CSARDRDKNIQYF. Here the CDR3 DNA reads TGCAGTGCTAGAGACAGGGACAAAAACATTCAGTACTTC.

This clonotype appeared a few times. DNA of the CDR3: TGTGCCAGCAGCGATATTACACTTTCTGGAAACACCATATATTTT. This gives the protein CASSDITLSGNTIYF. The chain recombines TRBV6-1 with TRBJ1-3; no clear D gene. The CDR3 sequence is 15 residues long. V was shortened by 6 bases and J by 1 base, with 13 bases between the two germline ends. Germline CDR1 and CDR2: MNHNS and SASEGT.

With respect to this clonotype: This may be a read error: a much more frequent sequence differs by one nucleotide. The chain joins TRBV20-1 to TRBJ1-1; maybe TRBD1 (5 bases). Germline CDR1 is DFQATT and CDR2 is SNEGSKA (reference sequence). V lost 0 bases, J lost 10 bases, and 18 bases lay in between. CDR3 length: 14 residues. CDR3 sequence reads: CSARDRRRTRGAFF. The CDR3 DNA sequence: TGCAGTGCTAGAGACCGACGAAGGACAAGAGGAGCTTTCTTT.

This rearrangement joins TRBV12-3 or TRBV12-4 to TRBJ1-4, with no clear D. The CDR3 spans 12 residues. With 6 bases removed from V and 10 bases from J, the gap between germline ends came to 12 bases. The CDR3 DNA reads as TGTGCCAGCAGCCGGCCTCTCGGAAAACTGTTTTTT. It yields the protein CASSRPLGKLFF.

This chain connects TRBV5-6 to TRBJ2-1; 16 nucleotides match TRBD2. Germline CDR1 reads SGHDT; CDR2 reads YYEEEE. CDR3 size: 22 residues. V was clipped by 4 bases and J by 5 bases; unmatched bases: 21. This chain's CDR3 is CASSRRGPGLAGGQLLDNEQFF. In DNA, the CDR3 is TGTGCCAGCAGCCGACGGGGGCCGGGACTAGCGGGAGGGCAGCTACTCGACAATGAGCAGTTCTTC. The whole variable domain, filled in from reference TRBV5-6 and TRBJ2-1, reads DAGVTQSPTHLIKTRGQQVTLRCSPKSGHDTVSWYQQALGQGPQFIFQYYEEEERQRGNFPDRFSGHQFPNYSSELNVNALLLGDSALYLCASSRRGPGLAGGQLLDNEQFFGPGTRLTVL.

This clonotype turned up a few times. The rearrangement joins TRBV27 to TRBJ2-7; perhaps TRBD2 as D (5 bases). Trimming removed 4 bases from V and 0 bases from J, with 16 bases in between. Germline CDR1 MNHEY, CDR2 SMNVEV (reference sequence). This CDR3 has 16 residues. The CDR3 region is CASSSRRQRLSYEQYF. In nucleotides, the CDR3 is TGTGCCAGCAGTTCTCGGAGGCAGCGCCTCTCCTACGAGCAGTACTTC.

The gene calls are TRBV6-9 and TRBJ1-3; maybe TRBD1 (6 bases). This CDR3 comprises 15 residues. Trimming removed 4 bases from V and 3 bases from J, with 13 bases in between. CDR1 is MNHGY and CDR2 is SVAAGI in the germline V gene. DNA for the CDR3: TGTGCCAGCAGTTTCTCACAGGGCGGTGGAAACACCATATATTTT. This translates into CASSFSQGGGNTIYF.